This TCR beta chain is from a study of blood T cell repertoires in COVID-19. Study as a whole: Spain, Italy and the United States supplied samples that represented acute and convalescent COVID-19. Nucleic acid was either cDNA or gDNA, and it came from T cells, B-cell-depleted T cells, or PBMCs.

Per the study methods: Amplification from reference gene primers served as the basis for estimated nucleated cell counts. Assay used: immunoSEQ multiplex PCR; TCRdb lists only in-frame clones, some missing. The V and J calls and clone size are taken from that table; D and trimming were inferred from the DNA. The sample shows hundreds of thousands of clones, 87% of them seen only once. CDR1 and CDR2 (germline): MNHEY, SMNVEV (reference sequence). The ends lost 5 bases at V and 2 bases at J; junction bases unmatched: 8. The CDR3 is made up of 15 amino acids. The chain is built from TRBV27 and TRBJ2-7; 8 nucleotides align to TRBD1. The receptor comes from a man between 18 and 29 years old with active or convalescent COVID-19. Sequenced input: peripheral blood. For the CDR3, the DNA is TGTGCCAGCAGTACACCCCGGACAGGGACCTACGAGCAGTACTTC. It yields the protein CASSTPRTGTYEQYF.